This T cell receptor beta chain was sequenced during a study of response to subunit inactivated influenza vaccine. TCRdb redid the calling of the RT-PCR reads with MiXCR, one entry per CDR3 protein. Found here are more than 200,000 distinct CDR3 sequences, about 12% of them singletons; the top ten hold less than 8.5%. Trimming took off 7 bases at V and 5 bases at J, with 18 bases between the two ends. Germline-derived CDR1 and CDR2 are SGHRS and YFSETQ. The CDR3 has 14 amino acids. V usage is TRBV5-1 and J usage is TRBJ2-5; TRBD1 or TRBD2 may be the D gene (6 bases each). The clonotype comes from a man between 45 and 60 years old who received an inactivated influenza vaccine. The sample in question was non-naive T cells sorted from PBMCs, obtained 14 days before vaccination. CDR3 in DNA: TGCGCCAGCGCTCTAGGGGGGTCGGAGGAGACCCAGTACTTC. Protein product: CASALGGSEETQYF.